Listed here is a single T cell receptor beta chain. These data belong to a study of blood T cells in healthy people across ages. The authors ran a second PCR of about 7 to 11 cycles using a sample-barcoded 5' primer and a J-beta primer mix. Carrying 12 random nucleotides, a template-switch adaptor labeled each individual cDNA molecule. Using its own MiXCR run on the 5' RACE reads, TCRdb lists one record per CDR3 protein. This sample yields just over 800,000 distinct CDR3 sequences, of which 60% to 80% are seen a single time; about a quarter belongs to the top ten. This TCR was sampled from a man aged 25-45 years in good health. Sample: blood.

CDR3: CASSLYWGAPYEQYF. The CDR3 DNA reads as TGTGCCAGCAGTCTCTATTGGGGGGCCCCCTACGAGCAGTACTTC. The chain joins TRBV27 to TRBJ2-7; D is possibly TRBD1 or TRBD2 (6 bases each). Germline CDR1 reads MNHEY; CDR2 reads SMNVEV (reference sequence). The CDR3 is made up of 15 amino acids. Trimming removed 5 bases at V and 2 bases at J, with 16 bases between.